This TCR beta chain was found in a study of blood T cell repertoires in COVID-19. Remarks on this clone: The same CDR3 arises from other DNA sequences in this sample as well.

The CDR3 runs to 14 residues. Trimming removed 5 bases from V and 1 base from J, with 11 bases in between. CDR1 and CDR2 from the germline V gene are SGHAT and FQDESV (reference sequence). Here immunoSEQ multiplex PCR was the method, and the copy in TCRdb shows in-frame clones only, minus some. The sample shows some 450,000 clones, approximately 88% of them seen only once. Sequencing was performed on peripheral blood. The V gene is TRBV11-1, the J gene TRBJ1-1; D is possibly TRBD1 (6 bases). The source is a woman aged 45-65 years with COVID-19, enrolled during active disease. The CDR3 coding sequence is TGTGCCAGCAGCCCAGACAGGTCGAACACTGAAGCTTTCTTT. Encoded protein: CASSPDRSNTEAFF.